The following is a T cell receptor beta chain sequence with its context. Libraries were prepared by immunoSEQ multiplex PCR; TCRdb keeps only in-frame clonotypes and omits some of them. The repertoire consists of 80,000 to 90,000 clones, with around 90% occurring once and the leading ten covering approximately 2%. V was pared by 2 bases and J by 5 bases, with 7 bases between. The CDR3 has 12 residues. The V gene's germline CDR1 is SGHNT and CDR2 YYREEE (reference sequence). The entry originates in a study of T cells in tuberculosis. Overall study context: T cells were selected with CD1B tetramers loaded with glucose monomycolate. Regarding the study as a whole: T cells binding CD1B-GMM tetramer weakly possibly escaped the sort.

After thawing and overnight rest, PBMC were stained with GMM-loaded CD1B tetramer, viability dye and anti-CD3 for sorting. The lipid loaded on the CD1B tetramers was C32 glucose monomycolate from Rhodococcus equi. Each donor contributed roughly 91,000 sorted tetramer-negative cells. The clonotype was recovered from an adult woman with latent tuberculosis. The V call is TRBV5-4, the J call TRBJ1-2; D uncertain. Material for sequencing was CD1b-GMM tetramer-negative cells sorted from PBMCs. The CDR3 DNA sequence: TGTGCCAGCAGCTTACCAGGTTATGGCTACACCTTC. Its protein is CASSLPGYGYTF.